Each of the 23 T cell receptor beta chains below was sequenced from the same sample in a study of shared clonotypes between healthy human individuals. Using immunoSEQ multiplex PCR, the repertoire was profiled, and TCRdb retains in-frame clones only, with some absent. Here the sample spans about 2,100,000 clones, roughly 91% being singletons. Positively selected for CCR7, the CD45RO-negative cells used as naive CD8 cells excluded terminally differentiated effector memory CD45RA+ cells. The sequenced sample was naive CD8+ T cells from PBMCs. Receptor source: a man between 18 and 29 years old in good health. Some clones in this sample may be carry-over from other donors' samples.

The chain carries TRBV13 and TRBJ2-7; D unclear. Germline V gives CDR1 PRHDT, CDR2 FYEKMQ (reference sequence). Trimming stripped 5 bases from V and 3 bases from J, with 17 bases between. The CDR3 is 15 amino acids. CDR3 nucleotide sequence: TGTGCCAGCAGCCCCGGGTCTCAGGAATTCTACGAGCAGTACTTC. Translation gives CASSPGSQEFYEQYF. Supplemented by reference TRBV13 and TRBJ2-7, the full variable domain reads AAGVIQSPRHLIKEKRETATLKCYPIPRHDTVYWYQQGPGQDPQFLISFYEKMQSDKGSIPDRFSAQQFSDYHSELNMSSLELGDSALYFCASSPGSQEFYEQYFGPGTRLTVT.

The chain is built from TRBV30 and TRBJ2-5; 8 bases are shared with TRBD2. The V gene's germline CDR1 is GTSNPN and CDR2 SVGIG (reference sequence). The CDR3 loop spans 15 amino acids. Trimming removed 3 bases from V and 2 bases from J; junction bases left unmatched: 8. CDR3 sequence: CAWRLTSATQETQYF. The CDR3 nucleotides are TGTGCCTGGAGGTTGACTAGCGCTACTCAAGAGACCCAGTACTTC.

This sequence joins TRBV19 and TRBJ1-4, with 7 bases aligning to TRBD1. The CDR3 contains 16 residues. The germline CDR1 and CDR2 sequences are LNHDA and SQIVND (reference sequence). With 6 bases clipped from V and 7 bases from J, the junction kept 14 bases outside the gene matches. CDR3 in DNA: TGTGCCAGTAGGGAGACAGGGAGAAAGGAAGGTGAAAAACTGTTTTTT. Protein: CASRETGRKEGEKLFF.

The rearrangement links TRBV11-2 to TRBJ2-7; 9 nucleotides line up with TRBD1. Germline trimming cut 5 bases from V and 3 bases from J; bases unmatched to any gene: 8. The germline CDR1 and CDR2 sequences are SGHAT and FQNNGV. The CDR3 is 15 amino acids. In nucleotides, the CDR3 is TGTGCCAGCAGCCGTACCGGGACAGGGATCTACGAGCAGTACTTC. Translating gives CASSRTGTGIYEQYF.

The gene calls are TRBV29-1 and TRBJ2-1; TRBD2 is a possible D gene (6 bases). The CDR3 is made up of 13 amino acids. The germline V gene has CDR1 SQVTM and CDR2 ANQGSEA. V was shortened by 3 bases and J by 1 base, with 7 bases between the two germline ends. CDR3 loop: CSVEGGSYNEQFF. The CDR3 coding sequence is TGCAGCGTTGAGGGGGGTTCCTACAATGAGCAGTTCTTC.

The chain's CDR3 is CASSQDSMNTEAFF. The CDR3 region has the DNA TGCGCCAGCAGCCAAGACAGCATGAACACTGAAGCTTTCTTT. The V and J genes are TRBV4-3 and TRBJ1-1, with D hard to call. Germline lookup yields CDR1 LGHNA and CDR2 YSLEER. V dropped 0 bases and J dropped 0 bases, with 5 bases sitting between them. This CDR3 spans 14 amino acids.

This clone was observed once. V is TRBV12-5 and J is TRBJ2-1; 13 bases match TRBD2. The trim removed 7 bases at V and 8 bases at J, leaving 8 bases unmatched. Germline V gene lookup returns CDR1 LGHNT and CDR2 FRNRAP. This CDR3 contains 15 residues. CDR3 in amino acids: CASAVRLAGGDEQFF. CDR3 coding DNA: TGTGCTAGTGCCGTCCGACTAGCGGGGGGCGATGAGCAGTTCTTC.

The chain is built from TRBV2 and TRBJ2-3, with 9 bases lining up with TRBD2. Germline trimming cut 10 bases from V and 8 bases from J; bases unmatched to any gene: 16. CDR1 and CDR2 (germline): SNHLY, FYNNEI. The CDR3 is 15 amino acids. Here the CDR3 DNA reads TGTGCCACCGACCGTCTGCGGGAGGGCCGGGGTACGCAGTATTTT. Translation: CATDRLREGRGTQYF.

The chain is built from TRBV27 and TRBJ2-1; 7 nucleotides align to TRBD2. Germline loops: CDR1 MNHEY, CDR2 SMNVEV (reference sequence). V was clipped by 4 bases and J by 3 bases; unmatched bases: 12. This CDR3 comprises 17 residues. CDR3 region: CASSYSGGDYIYNEQFF. The CDR3 DNA reads TGTGCCAGCAGTTATAGCGGAGGGGACTATATCTACAATGAGCAGTTCTTC.

V and J are TRBV19 and TRBJ1-2; D ambiguous. CDR1 and CDR2 (germline): LNHDA, SQIVND (reference sequence). The CDR3 runs to 16 residues. V was clipped by 6 bases and J by 5 bases, with 22 bases between them. The CDR3 sequence is CASSTKREGLKYGYTF. The CDR3 DNA is TGTGCCAGTAGCACAAAGAGGGAGGGATTGAAGTATGGCTACACCTTC.

The V call is TRBV11-2, the J call TRBJ2-5, with D possibly TRBD2 on 5 matching bases. The CDR3 contains 17 residues. Trimming left V 1 base short and J 4 bases short, with 19 bases between. Germline assignment: CDR1 SGHAT and CDR2 FQNNGV. The CDR3 spells CASSLAFLRASGETQYF. The DNA of the CDR3 is TGTGCCAGCAGCTTAGCGTTTCTGCGGGCGAGTGGAGAGACCCAGTACTTC. Based on the CDR3 plus reference TRBV11-2 and TRBJ2-5, the full variable domain is EAGVAQSPRYKIIEKRQSVAFWCNPISGHATLYWYQQILGQGPKLLIQFQNNGVVDDSQLPKDRFSAERLKGVDSTLKIQPAKLEDSAVYLCASSLAFLRASGETQYFGPGTRLLVL.

For this clone: Other DNA variants within this sample encode the same CDR3. The V and J genes are TRBV11-2 and TRBJ2-1; D not certain. The V gene lost 3 bases and the J gene lost 7 bases, with 4 bases spanning the gap. The V gene's germline CDR1 is SGHAT and CDR2 FQNNGV. CDR3 size: 11 residues. CDR3 in amino acids: CASSLVNEQFF. The CDR3 DNA reads as TGTGCCAGCAGCTTGGTAAATGAGCAGTTCTTC.

This clone has just one count. This chain connects TRBV7-3 to TRBJ2-6; D unresolved. Germline CDR1 SGHTA, CDR2 FQGTGA. This CDR3 has 16 amino acids. V was shortened by 2 bases and J by 0 bases, with 8 bases between the two germline ends. The CDR3 DNA is TGTGCCAGCAGCTTACTGCAGTCCTCTGGGGCCAACGTCCTGACTTTC. Translation: CASSLLQSSGANVLTF.

The chain joins TRBV2 to TRBJ2-7; tentatively, D is TRBD1 (5 bases). Trimming removed 5 bases at V and 3 bases at J, with 20 bases between. Per germline, CDR1 SNHLY and CDR2 FYNNEI. The CDR3 runs 16 residues. This CDR3 is CASSSPRTLTDYEQYF. DNA of the CDR3: TGTGCCAGCAGTTCCCCTAGGACCCTGACAGACTACGAGCAGTACTTC.

The chain uses TRBV29-1 and TRBJ2-1; no definite D call. CDR3 length: 13 amino acids. The germline V and J ends were trimmed by 1 base and 2 bases, with 6 bases remaining between them. The germline CDR1 and CDR2 sequences are SQVTM and ANQGSEA. The chain's CDR3 is CSVEALPYNEQFF. CDR3 nucleotide sequence: TGCAGCGTTGAAGCACTGCCCTACAATGAGCAGTTCTTC.

The V call is TRBV9, the J call TRBJ2-7, with TRBD2 matching over 9 bases. V was pared by 5 bases and J by 5 bases, with 11 bases of the junction left unmatched. CDR3 length: 15 residues. CDR1 SGDLS and CDR2 YYNGEE come from the germline V gene. CDR3 coding DNA: TGTGCCAGCAGTCGCCGGGGCGGGAGGGCGGACGAGCAGTACTTC. This sequence encodes CASSRRGGRADEQYF. The full variable domain, rest sourced from reference TRBV9 and TRBJ2-7, is DSGVTQTPKHLITATGQRVTLRCSPRSGDLSVYWYQQSLDQGLQFLIQYYNGEERAKGNILERFSAQQFPDLHSELNLSSLELGDSALYFCASSRRGGRADEQYFGPGTRLTVT.

The chain recombines TRBV2 with TRBJ2-7; D unclear. This CDR3 has 15 residues. The germline V gene has CDR1 SNHLY and CDR2 FYNNEI. V lost 11 bases and J 6 bases, leaving 26 bases between the germline ends. This CDR3 is CAGPPRALNPLEQYF. The CDR3 region has the DNA TGTGCCGGTCCCCCTCGAGCCCTGAACCCCCTCGAGCAGTACTTC. Supplemented by reference TRBV2 and TRBJ2-7, the full variable domain reads EPEVTQTPSHQVTQMGQEVILRCVPISNHLYFYWYRQILGQKVEFLVSFYNNEISEKSEIFDDQFSVERPDGSNFTLKIRSTKLEDSAMYFCAGPPRALNPLEQYFGPGTRLTVT.

This chain joins TRBV7-9 and TRBJ2-1; 8 bases fit TRBD2. Germline V gives CDR1 SEHNR, CDR2 FQNEAQ (reference sequence). The CDR3 covers 16 residues. After removal of 6 bases from V and 9 bases from J, the junction contained 16 bases not matched to a gene. The CDR3 DNA is TGTGCCAGCAGGACGACTAGCGTCGGAGATAGTGGTGAGCAGTTCTTC. Protein sequence: CASRTTSVGDSGEQFF.

This clone was seen once. J is TRBJ1-4 and V is TRBV7-9, with D possibly matching TRBD1 (5 bases). This CDR3 is 19 amino acids long. The V end was cut by 4 bases, the J end by 6 bases, with 27 bases between. Germline-derived CDR1 and CDR2 are SEHNR and FQNEAQ (reference sequence). The CDR3 DNA follows: TGTGCCAGCAGCTCCGCGTCGGGATTCGGGCGGGGGATAGATGAAAAACTGTTTTTT. Residues: CASSSASGFGRGIDEKLFF.

This chain uses TRBV9 with TRBJ1-1; D possibly corresponds to TRBD1 (6 bases). This CDR3 has 14 amino acids. Germline-derived CDR1 and CDR2 are SGDLS and YYNGEE. V was clipped by 8 bases and J by 5 bases, with 19 bases between them. The CDR3 bases are TGTGCCAGAAGGGGGGAACAGGGAGGAACTGAAGCTTTCTTT. Translated, it gives CARRGEQGGTEAFF. The whole variable domain, remainder taken from reference TRBV9 and TRBJ1-1, is DSGVTQTPKHLITATGQRVTLRCSPRSGDLSVYWYQQSLDQGLQFLIQYYNGEERAKGNILERFSAQQFPDLHSELNLSSLELGDSALYFCARRGEQGGTEAFFGQGTRLTVV.

The chain links TRBV6-1 to TRBJ1-4; 12 positions match TRBD1. Germline trimming cut 3 bases from V and 6 bases from J; bases unmatched to any gene: 5. The CDR3 sequence is 16 residues long. Germline V gives CDR1 MNHNS, CDR2 SASEGT. DNA for the CDR3: TGTGCCAGCAGTGATCGGGGGACAGGGGGCTATGAAAAACTGTTTTTT. The encoded protein is CASSDRGTGGYEKLFF.

This chain connects TRBV5-4 to TRBJ2-5; D perhaps matches TRBD2 (6 bases). V was trimmed by 3 bases and J by 6 bases, leaving 15 bases between them. The CDR3 sequence is 14 residues long. The V gene's germline CDR1 is SGHNT and CDR2 YYREEE (reference sequence). The CDR3 sequence is CASSSNRGVQTQYF. The CDR3 DNA reads as TGTGCCAGCAGCTCCAATCGCGGGGTTCAGACCCAGTACTTC.

The DNA for the CDR3 is TGTGCCAGCAGTTTGAGGGTTCGTCGAGCGCTAGCGGCCAATACAGATACGCAGTATTTT. Translated: CASSLRVRRALAANTDTQYF. The chain joins TRBV28 to TRBJ2-3, with TRBD2 matching over 7 bases. The CDR3 length is 20 residues. J was trimmed by 3 bases and V by 3 bases; bases with no gene match: 21. Per the germline V gene, CDR1 is MDHEN and CDR2 is SYDVKM.